Each of the 30 T cell receptor beta chains below was sequenced from the same sample in a study. TCRdb reprocessed the 5' RACE reads with MiXCR, giving one entry per CDR3 protein. The sample lists about 5,700 distinct CDR3 sequences, about a third seen once, with 4.5% to 5.5% in the top ten. Source material: naive CD4+ T cells sorted from a lymph node. Subset noted: naive CD4+ T cells, CD4+CD45RA+CD25-. The receptors here all came from a female donor with breast cancer.

In its sample, this clonotype ranks as medium-sized (0.01 to 0.1%). The rearrangement links TRBV30 to TRBJ1-5; D unclear. Per the germline V gene, CDR1 is GTSNPN and CDR2 is SVGIG (reference sequence). V gave up 1 base and J gave up 3 bases, with 7 bases separating them. The CDR3 length is 13 residues. DNA of the CDR3: TGTGCCTGGAGTGGGCAGAACAATCAGCCCCAGCATTTT. This codes for CAWSGQNNQPQHF.

This rearrangement joins TRBV12-3 or TRBV12-4 to TRBJ1-4, with 7 bases that match TRBD1. The length of the CDR3 is 17 residues. V gave up 6 bases and J gave up 4 bases; unmatched junction bases: 14. DNA for the CDR3: TGTGCCAGCAGCCGTTCCCCGTGGACAGGAAATAATGAAAAACTGTTTTTT. Protein product: CASSRSPWTGNNEKLFF.

This clonotype is labeled medium-sized. The V gene is TRBV20-1, the J gene TRBJ2-3; TRBD1 aligns across 8 bases. The CDR3 spans 15 residues. The V segment lost 6 bases and the J segment 2 bases; nucleotides outside the gene matches: 10. Germline V gene sequence: CDR1 DFQATT, CDR2 SNEGSKA (reference sequence). CDR3 sequence: CSAPQGALYTDTQYF. The CDR3 bases are TGCAGTGCCCCGCAGGGGGCGCTCTACACAGATACGCAGTATTTT.

The chain joins TRBV7-8 to TRBJ1-2, with no clear D. CDR3 length: 14 amino acids. Trimming pared 7 bases from V and 4 bases from J, leaving 16 bases between. The germline V gene encodes CDR1 SGHVS and CDR2 FQNEAQ. The CDR3 loop reads CASTTAGFGYGYTF. In DNA, the CDR3 is TGTGCCAGCACCACCGCGGGGTTCGGCTATGGCTACACCTTC. Combining the CDR3 with reference TRBV7-8 and TRBJ1-2 gives the whole variable domain GAGVSQSPRYKVAKRGQDVALRCDPISGHVSLFWYQQALGQGPEFLTYFQNEAQLDKSGLPSDRFFAERPEGSVSTLKIQRTQQEDSAVYLCASTTAGFGYGYTFGSGTRLTVV.

This clonotype was observed once. Relative to the germline gene, one junction end is altered; a read error may explain this. The rearrangement joins TRBV20-1 to TRBJ2-3; tentative D call: TRBD1 (6 bases). This CDR3 contains 11 residues. Germline lookup yields CDR1 DFQATT and CDR2 SNEGSKA (reference sequence). For the CDR3, the DNA is TGCAGTGCTCTGGACAGAAATACGCAGAATTTT. Translated: CSALDRNTQNF.

This clonotype was picked up a small number of times. The chain couples TRBV20-1 to TRBJ1-3; D perhaps matches TRBD1 (6 bases). CDR1 and CDR2 from the germline V gene are DFQATT and SNEGSKA (reference sequence). CDR3 length: 18 residues. V gave up 6 bases and J gave up 2 bases, with 26 bases separating them. The CDR3 DNA follows: TGCAGTGCCGCTAGGTCTTTCGGTTGGGGGGCGACTGGAAACACCATATATTTT. Its translation: CSAARSFGWGATGNTIYF.

In the case of this clonotype: An end of the junction differs from the germline gene, which may be a read error. The V gene is TRBV28, the J gene TRBJ2-5; D assignment may be TRBD1 or TRBD2 (6 bases each). There are 17 residues in the CDR3. Germline-derived CDR1 and CDR2 are MDHEN and SYDVKM. Written as DNA, the CDR3 is TGTGCCAGCAGTTTACAACCGGAGGGCAGGGGTCAAGAGACCCAGAACTTC. Its translation: CASSLQPEGRGQETQNF.

As for this clonotype: Germline is not matched at one junction end, which may reflect a read error. V and J are TRBV5-1 and TRBJ2-1, with D uncertain. This CDR3 spans 13 amino acids. In germline, CDR1 is SGHRS, CDR2 YFSETQ. CDR3 loop: CAGSLNSNNEQFF. CDR3 DNA: TGCGCCGGCAGCTTGAACTCAAACAATGAGCAGTTCTTC.

A few counts support this clonotype. The chain combines TRBV6-6 with TRBJ1-4; 7 bases line up with TRBD1. CDR3 size: 14 residues. The germline gives CDR1 MNHNY, CDR2 SVGAGI (reference sequence). V trimming: 2 bases; J trimming: 7 bases; junction bases outside the gene matches: 4. CDR3 sequence: CASSYGDSGEKLFF. In DNA form, the CDR3 reads TGTGCCAGCAGTTACGGGGACAGCGGTGAAAAACTGTTTTTT.

A word on this clonotype: A much larger clone differs by one base, so this may be a read error. The chain recombines TRBV7-9 with TRBJ2-1; 7 bases line up with TRBD2. The CDR3 is made up of 15 amino acids. Germline values: CDR1 SEHNR, CDR2 FQNEAQ (reference sequence). V shed 8 bases, J shed 1 base, and the junction held 8 bases outside the gene matches. CDR3 protein: CASARLADSYNEQFF. For the CDR3, the DNA is TGTGCCAGCGCCCGTCTAGCGGATTCCTACAATGAGCAGTTCTTC.

By sample share, this clonotype is medium-sized (0.01 to 0.1%). This chain uses TRBV4-3 with TRBJ1-2; D is possibly TRBD1 (6 bases). The V gene's germline CDR1 is LGHNA and CDR2 YSLEER. The CDR3 totals 14 residues. V was clipped by 4 bases and J by 7 bases, with 16 bases between them. CDR3 sequence reads: CASSPDGGRGGYTF. The CDR3 DNA is TGCGCCAGCAGCCCGGACGGGGGGCGGGGTGGCTACACCTTC.

V usage is TRBV5-1 and J usage is TRBJ1-3; D gene ambiguous. In germline, CDR1 is SGHRS, CDR2 YFSETQ. This CDR3 region has 14 residues. Deletions cut 4 bases from V and 10 bases from J, with 18 bases between. DNA of the CDR3: TGCGCCAGCAGCGTATCACAGAGCCTGGGGACCATATATTTT. Translating it yields CASSVSQSLGTIYF.

The chain couples TRBV7-2 to TRBJ2-5; D is possibly TRBD2 (6 bases). The ends were cut back, 7 bases at V and 5 bases at J, with 17 bases in the middle. CDR1 and CDR2 from the germline V gene are SGHTA and FQGNSA. The CDR3 is made up of 14 amino acids. In DNA, the CDR3 is TGTGCCAGCAACCAACTGGGGGGAGTGGAGACCCAGTACTTC. Translating it yields CASNQLGGVETQYF.

This clonotype was found once. This may come from a read error, since a much larger clone is one base off. This chain connects TRBV20-1 to TRBJ1-5, with D tentatively TRBD1 (5 bases). Looked up from germline, CDR1 is DFQATT and CDR2 is SNEGSKA (reference sequence). The CDR3 loop spans 14 amino acids. The CDR3 sequence is CSASRDHSDQPQHF. The CDR3 region has the DNA TGCAGTGCTAGTCGGGACCATAGCGATCAGCCCCAGCATTTT.

Points on this clonotype: The conserved closing phenylalanine or tryptophan is absent in this CDR3, likely reflecting a read error. The chain recombines TRBV7-2 with TRBJ2-1; the match to TRBD2 covers 11 bases. The CDR3 is 15 residues long. Unmatched junction bases numbered 6, after V lost 4 bases and J lost 7 bases. CDR1 is SGHTA, CDR2 FQGNSA, per germline. In DNA form, the CDR3 reads TGTGCCAGCAGCTCTACTAGCGGGAGCGTAAATGAGCAGTTCCTC. Amino acid sequence: CASSSTSGSVNEQFL.

This clonotype came up once. The chain has TRBV29-1 and TRBJ1-2; perhaps TRBD1 as D (5 bases). With 2 bases removed from V and 8 bases from J, the gap between germline ends came to 15 bases. The CDR3 has 13 amino acids. Germline CDR1 is SQVTM and CDR2 is ANQGSEA. The CDR3 region has the DNA TGCAGCGTTGAATGGCAGGGCATGGAAGGCTACACCTTC. Translation gives CSVEWQGMEGYTF.

Notes on this clonotype: A clone one base away is much larger, so this may be a read error. The rearrangement links TRBV5-1 to TRBJ1-2; 9 nucleotides agree with TRBD1. Unmatched junction bases numbered 11, after V lost 7 bases and J lost 1 base. Germline V lookup: CDR1 SGHRS, CDR2 YFSETQ. The CDR3 has 16 amino acids. The CDR3 reads CASGTTGGADNYGYTF. The CDR3 coding sequence is TGCGCCAGCGGGACAACAGGGGGCGCGGATAACTATGGCTACACCTTC. Drawing the rest from reference TRBV5-1 and TRBJ1-2, the complete variable domain is KAGVTQTPRYLIKTRGQQVTLSCSPISGHRSVSWYQQTPGQGLQFLFEYFSETQRNKGNFPGRFSGRQFSNSRSEMNVSTLELGDSALYLCASGTTGGADNYGYTFGSGTRLTVV.

By sample share, this clonotype is medium-sized. J is TRBJ1-2 and V is TRBV12-3 or TRBV12-4, with 9 bases that match TRBD1. This CDR3 has 16 amino acids. J was trimmed by 6 bases and V by 5 bases; bases with no gene match: 13. The CDR3 sequence is CASSPPQGQGGHGYTF. In nucleotides, the CDR3 is TGTGCCAGCAGTCCCCCCCAGGGACAGGGTGGCCATGGCTACACCTTC.

As to this clonotype: It may be a read error: a sequence one base away is much more abundant. This chain joins TRBV29-1 and TRBJ2-1; perhaps D is TRBD1 or TRBD2 (7 bases each). The length of the CDR3 is 15 residues. V gave up 7 bases and J gave up 8 bases, with 24 bases separating them. Germline CDR1 is SQVTM and CDR2 is ANQGSEA. Written as DNA, the CDR3 is TGCAGCGCAGGGGGGACAGCGGGGAGACTCGATGAGCAGTTCTTC. Translating gives CSAGGTAGRLDEQFF.

This clonotype has only a few counts. V usage is TRBV7-9 and J usage is TRBJ1-3; 7 bases agree with TRBD1. CDR1 and CDR2 (germline): SEHNR, FQNEAQ (reference sequence). The CDR3 is 16 amino acids. V gave up 1 base and J gave up 1 base; unmatched junction bases: 4. Here the CDR3 DNA reads TGTGCCAGCAGCTTAGGAGACAGGGTGTCTGGAAACACCATATATTTT. This gives the protein CASSLGDRVSGNTIYF.

This clonotype has a handful of counts. The chain employs TRBV7-9 and TRBJ2-1, with D unclear. The CDR3 contains 14 residues. V was shortened by 1 base and J by 9 bases, with 13 bases between the two germline ends. Looked up from germline, CDR1 is SEHNR and CDR2 is FQNEAQ (reference sequence). The chain's CDR3 is CASSLGIHRPEQFF. The CDR3 nucleotides read TGTGCCAGCAGCTTAGGGATCCATAGACCTGAGCAGTTCTTC.

By share, this clonotype ranks as medium-sized. J is TRBJ2-5 and V is TRBV20-1; D is possibly TRBD1 or TRBD2 (7 bases each). The CDR3 loop spans 15 amino acids. Looked up from germline, CDR1 is DFQATT and CDR2 is SNEGSKA (reference sequence). V dropped 4 bases and J dropped 5 bases, with 20 bases sitting between them. DNA for the CDR3: TGCAGTGCTACCCTCTCTAACAGGGGAGGGGAGACCCAGTACTTC. As protein: CSATLSNRGGETQYF.

The CDR3 spells CASSSMGGSEAFF. CDR3 sequence (DNA): TGTGCCAGCAGTTCTATGGGGGGCTCTGAAGCTTTCTTT. The genes are TRBV12-3 or TRBV12-4 and TRBJ1-1; a weak D match, TRBD1 (6 bases). V was pared by 4 bases and J by 6 bases, with 12 bases between. The CDR3 length is 13 residues.

This clonotype has more than one count but fewer than ten. The gene calls are TRBV6-5 and TRBJ2-1; a possible D gene is TRBD2 (6 bases). Deletions cut 6 bases from V and 3 bases from J, with 12 bases between. Per germline, CDR1 MNHEY and CDR2 SVGAGI. This CDR3 contains 14 residues. This chain's CDR3 is CASRVGEDYNEQFF. CDR3 in DNA: TGTGCCAGCAGGGTGGGGGAGGACTACAATGAGCAGTTCTTC.

The sample holds one count of this clonotype. V is TRBV7-9 and J is TRBJ2-7, with a tentative D call TRBD2 (5 bases). Trimming cost V 0 bases and J 5 bases, with 17 bases left between them. Germline V lookup: CDR1 SEHNR, CDR2 FQNEAQ (reference sequence). The CDR3 extends over 16 amino acids. This chain's CDR3 is CASSLALSYSGNEQYF. CDR3 nucleotide sequence: TGTGCCAGCAGCTTAGCCCTTAGCTACTCGGGAAACGAGCAGTACTTC.

In this sample, this clonotype turned up a few times. The CDR3 DNA sequence: TGCGCCAGGCCGCGAGTGGGGCAGTTCACAGATACGCAGTATTTT. Translation gives CARPRVGQFTDTQYF. The rearrangement links TRBV5-1 to TRBJ2-3; D is perhaps TRBD1 (5 bases). Germline assignment: CDR1 SGHRS and CDR2 YFSETQ. Trimming cost V 8 bases and J 2 bases, with 18 bases left between them. The length of the CDR3 is 15 residues.

The gene calls are TRBV25-1 and TRBJ1-4; D unclear. V was pared by 4 bases and J by 0 bases, with 15 bases between. Per germline, CDR1 MGHDK and CDR2 SYGVNS. This CDR3 has 17 residues. The CDR3 bases are TGTGCCAGCAGTGGATATACCCAGACTTCAACTAATGAAAAACTGTTTTTT. This encodes CASSGYTQTSTNEKLFF. Supplemented by reference TRBV25-1 and TRBJ1-4, the full variable domain reads EADIYQTPRYLVIGTGKKITLECSQTMGHDKMYWYQQDPGMELHLIHYSYGVNSTEKGDLSSESTVSRIRTEHFPLTLESARPSHTSQYLCASSGYTQTSTNEKLFFGSGTQLSVL.

This clonotype has just a few counts. CDR3 coding DNA: TGCAGTGCTCGCCGGGACGGAGGTCTCGACGAGCAGTACTTC. As protein: CSARRDGGLDEQYF. This chain joins TRBV20-1 and TRBJ2-7; D might be TRBD1 or TRBD2, each matching 5 bases. V was pared by 5 bases and J by 5 bases, with 19 bases between. Germline V gives CDR1 DFQATT, CDR2 SNEGSKA (reference sequence). CDR3 size: 14 residues.

This clonotype occurred a few times. The V gene is TRBV10-3, the J gene TRBJ1-2; TRBD1 matches 10 bases. V shed 5 bases and J 2 bases; nucleotides not matched to a gene: 5. Germline V lookup: CDR1 ENHRY, CDR2 SYGVKD. The CDR3 has 15 residues. CDR3 nucleotides: TGTGCCATCAGTACAAGACAGGGGGCGAACTATGGCTACACCTTC. Protein sequence: CAISTRQGANYGYTF.

Notes on this clonotype: The CDR3 does not close with the conserved phenylalanine or tryptophan, likely indicating a read error. The chain employs TRBV20-1 and TRBJ1-6; D might be TRBD1 (5 bases). In germline, CDR1 is DFQATT, CDR2 SNEGSKA (reference sequence). Trimming pared 0 bases from V and 3 bases from J, leaving 15 bases between. CDR3 size: 17 residues. The CDR3 here is CSARDIGQGVYNSPLHC. The CDR3 DNA follows: TGCAGTGCTAGAGATATTGGGCAGGGAGTCTATAATTCACCCCTCCACTGT.